Listed below are T cell receptor beta chains from one sample, sequenced in a study of cytomegalovirus exposure and HLA in healthy donors. Clones were read by immunoSEQ multiplex PCR, and TCRdb kept only the in-frame ones, dropping some. This sample carries roughly 160,000 clones, around 80% of them seen once, and the ten largest clones take about 7%. The sequencing sample was made of PBMCs. The source of these receptors is a woman in her 30s in good health and CMV-seropositive. Each CDR3 is given without its conserved first and last residue. Not every row has a clone size; where given, it reads once, few, many or a size class.

V gene: TRBV9
clone size: .
J gene: TRBJ1-3
CDR3 protein: ASSLQSLAGNTIY

V gene: TRBV11-2
clone size: .
J gene: TRBJ2-7
CDR3 protein: ASSSGANKIYEQY

V gene: TRBV28
clone size: once
J gene: TRBJ1-6
CDR3 protein: ASRRTDPNSPLH

V gene: TRBV6-6
clone size: .
J gene: TRBJ1-4
CDR3 protein: ATRGRYNEKLF

V gene: TRBV5-1
clone size: .
J gene: TRBJ1-4
CDR3 protein: ASSSGQGDEKLF

V gene: TRBV19
clone size: .
J gene: TRBJ1-6
CDR3 protein: ASTRTGANNSPLH

V gene: TRBV9
clone size: .
J gene: TRBJ2-3
CDR3 protein: ASSGFRGTDTQY

V gene: TRBV5-5
clone size: .
J gene: TRBJ2-7
CDR3 protein: ASSLDGGLKSYEQY

V gene: TRBV5-4
clone size: .
J gene: TRBJ2-1
CDR3 protein: ASSSGGLAASSYNEQF

V gene: TRBV30
clone size: .
J gene: TRBJ1-3
CDR3 protein: AWSSSGNTIY

V gene: TRBV5-5
clone size: .
J gene: TRBJ1-5
CDR3 protein: ASSRDSSPQPQH

V gene: TRBV20-1
clone size: .
J gene: TRBJ1-2
CDR3 protein: SDRMGH

V gene: TRBV5-1
clone size: .
J gene: TRBJ1-1
CDR3 protein: ASSPQGRSSYTEAF

V gene: TRBV7-2
clone size: .
J gene: TRBJ2-1
CDR3 protein: ASSLTPYNEQF

V gene: TRBV6-5
clone size: .
J gene: TRBJ1-5
CDR3 protein: ASSADRDQPQH

V gene: TRBV2
clone size: once
J gene: TRBJ2-2
CDR3 protein: ASEQVNSHPNTGELF